This T cell receptor beta chain is drawn from a study of CD8 T cells in ankylosing spondylitis. As concerns this clonotype: Its antigen is not identified.

V lost 5 bases and J lost 6; bases outside the gene matches: 6. The CDR3 is 14 amino acids. Germline V CDR1 and CDR2: MNHNS, SASEGT. Scientists made TCR beta libraries using quantitative 5'-RACE with molecular barcodes. TCRdb recomputed calls from the 5' RACE reads with MiXCR, one row per CDR3 protein. Of a few hundred thousand distinct CDR3 sequences in the sample, over 15% were seen once. Findings and limits, study-wide: Disease-linked clones displayed a CD8+ phenotype and appeared relatively rarely in peripheral blood. Disease-associated clones were reportedly significantly overrepresented in matched ankylosing spondylitis synovial fluid.

The rearrangement links TRBV6-1 to TRBJ2-1; 8 nucleotides align to TRBD2. This sequence originates from a male donor with ankylosing spondylitis or in good health (not recorded which). Sequenced input: blood, either unsorted or a sorted T cell fraction (not recorded which). CDR3 residues: CASSQGGGLNEQFF. The CDR3 coding sequence is TGTGCCAGCAGTCAAGGCGGGGGGCTCAATGAGCAGTTCTTC.